This T cell receptor (beta chain) comes out of a study of response to subunit inactivated influenza vaccine listed by TCRdb under 2018. At the level of the whole study: Deep quantitative T cell receptor repertoire profiling was used in the study to track responses to a trivalent subunit inactivated influenza vaccine.

Preparation of the library involved RT-PCR. TCRdb names Illumina HiSeq 2500 as the instrument used. TCRdb trimmed the raw reads at Q25, called clones with MiXCR and kept productive beta chains. Every entry covers one CDR3 protein and lists the most common genes and DNA from its rows. This sample lists about 520,000 distinct CDR3 sequences; roughly 25% were detected once. Over 1.5% of the sample is in the top ten clones. On the study overall, not on this receptor specifically: The authors proposed that each seasonal influenza vaccination may bring in only a limited number of new T cells.

V is cut back by 1 base and J by 6 bases, with 8 bases in the junction unmatched. From the germline V gene (reference sequence), CDR1 is DFQATT and CDR2 is SNEGSKA. From the cysteine up to the phenylalanine, the CDR3 has a length of 16 residues. The read is trimmed to its CDR3 DNA, 48 bases read in frame from base 1. In regard to this clonotype: It has no known antigen specificity. The input lacks base qualities; no much larger clone sits a single base away.

The chain is made from TRBV20-1 and TRBJ2-7, with TRBD2 matching 14 junction bases. This receptor was taken from a man aged 45-60 years who received an inactivated influenza vaccine. Donor details come from another sample of the same person, matched by shared clones. The sample here was CD4+ T cells sorted from PBMCs, taken about 5 days after vaccination. For the CDR3, the sequence is CSARGLAGGGPFEQYF. At the DNA level, the sequence is TGCAGTGCTAGAGGACTAGCGGGAGGGGGCCCGTTCGAGCAGTACTTC.